This is a list of T cell receptor beta chains from one sample in a study of cytomegalovirus exposure and HLA in healthy donors. The data were produced by immunoSEQ multiplex PCR, yet TCRdb's version contains in-frame clones alone and is incomplete. The sample includes about 160,000 clones, about 90% of them seen just once. Sequencing was carried out using PBMCs. These receptors all stem from a woman in her late teens or twenties in good health and CMV-seropositive. Both conserved end residues are part of each CDR3. The order of the fields is J gene, clone size, D gene, V gene, CDR3 DNA, CDR3 protein. D genes are given only for firm matches. Some rows have no size entry. The others give once, few or many, or a class for an expanded clone.

TRBJ2-7 | - | TRBD1 | TRBV18 | TGTGCCAGCTCACCCTCCCTAGGGGGCAGGGAGCAGTACTTC | CASSPSLGGREQYF
TRBJ2-5 | - | - | TRBV5-4 | TGTGCCAGCAGCTTGGGGTCGGTACTAGCTGCGGAGACCCAGTACTTC | CASSLGSVLAAETQYF
TRBJ1-4 | - | TRBD1 | TRBV6-1 | TGTGCCGCCAAGGATACAGGGGGCCAGGAAAAACTGTTTTTT | CAAKDTGGQEKLFF
TRBJ2-3 | - | - | TRBV2 | TGTGCCAGCAACAGAGCCACAGATACGCAGTATTTT | CASNRATDTQYF
TRBJ2-7 | - | - | TRBV5-4 | TGTGCCAGCAGCTCGCCGGGCTACGAGCAGTACTTC | CASSSPGYEQYF
TRBJ2-7 | - | - | TRBV7-2 | TGTGCCAGCAGCTTAGGCTGGCAGATCAACGAGCAGTACTTC | CASSLGWQINEQYF
TRBJ1-2 | - | - | TRBV27 | TGTGCCAGCGACGTCTCAGGCGGGGGGGGGTTCTATGGCTACACCTTC | CASDVSGGGGFYGYTF
TRBJ2-5 | - | - | TRBV10-3 | TGTGCCATCGGGGGTTACAGGGTAGAGACCCAGTACTTC | CAIGGYRVETQYF
TRBJ1-2 | - | - | TRBV7-9 | TGTGCCAGCACCTCAGTTAACTATGGCTACACCTTC | CASTSVNYGYTF
TRBJ1-4 | - | - | TRBV7-9 | TGTGCCAGCAGCCCCATGACAGGAAATGGAAAACTGTTTTTT | CASSPMTGNGKLFF
TRBJ2-1 | - | TRBD2 | TRBV5-1 | TGCGCCAGCAGTTCGACTAGCGGGAGCTTTATGAATGAGCAGTTCTTC | CASSSTSGSFMNEQFF
TRBJ2-1 | - | TRBD2 | TRBV30 | TGTGCCTGGAGGACTAGCGGGGGTGAGCAGTTCTTC | CAWRTSGGEQFF
TRBJ1-1 | - | - | TRBV19 | TGTGCCAGTATGGTCGGCCAGCTACTAACGGAAGCTTTCTTT | CASMVGQLLTEAFF
TRBJ2-5 | once | - | TRBV15 | TGTGCCACCAGCGACCTCCGGGGCCCGGAGGGAGAGACCCAGTACTTC | CATSDLRGPEGETQYF
TRBJ2-7 | - | TRBD2 | TRBV7-9 | TGTGCCAGCGGACTAGCGGGTGCCTACGAGCAGTACTTC | CASGLAGAYEQYF
TRBJ1-5 | - | - | TRBV6-5 | TGTGCCAGCAGTTACCCCTCCAAACGGCAGCCCCAGCATTTT | CASSYPSKRQPQHF
TRBJ2-7 | - | TRBD2 | TRBV7-2 | TGTGCCAGCAGCAGGAGCGGGGGGGTCGAGCAGTACTTC | CASSRSGGVEQYF
TRBJ2-5 | - | TRBD1 | TRBV5-1 | TGCGCCAGCAGCGGGGGACAGGGGGGCGCCCAGACTACTAGCGGACAAGAGACCCAGTACTTC | CASSGGQGGAQTTSGQETQYF
TRBJ2-3 | - | - | TRBV7-8 | TGTGCCAGCAGCTGGTCCACGGTGACAGATACGCAGTATTTT | CASSWSTVTDTQYF
TRBJ2-5 | - | - | TRBV2 | TGTGTCACAGCACCGTACCAAGAGACCCAGTACTTC | CVTAPYQETQYF